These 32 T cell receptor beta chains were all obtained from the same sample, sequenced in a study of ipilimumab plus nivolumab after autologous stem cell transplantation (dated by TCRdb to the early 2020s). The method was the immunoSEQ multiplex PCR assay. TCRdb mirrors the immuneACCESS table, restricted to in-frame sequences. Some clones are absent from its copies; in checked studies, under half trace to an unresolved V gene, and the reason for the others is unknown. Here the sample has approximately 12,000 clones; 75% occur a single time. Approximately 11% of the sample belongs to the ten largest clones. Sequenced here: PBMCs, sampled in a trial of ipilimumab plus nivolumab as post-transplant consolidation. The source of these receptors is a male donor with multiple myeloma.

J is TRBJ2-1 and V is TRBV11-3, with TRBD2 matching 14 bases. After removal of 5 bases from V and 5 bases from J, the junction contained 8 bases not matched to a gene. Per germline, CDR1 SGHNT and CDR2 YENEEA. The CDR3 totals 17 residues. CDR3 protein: CASSAGTSGGINNEQFF. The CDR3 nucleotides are TGTGCCAGCAGCGCAGGGACTAGCGGGGGAATCAACAATGAGCAGTTCTTC. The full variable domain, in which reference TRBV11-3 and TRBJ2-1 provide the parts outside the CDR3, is EAGVVQSPRYKIIEKKQPVAFWCNPISGHNTLYWYLQNLGQGPELLIRYENEEAVDDSQLPKDRFSAERLKGVDSTLKIQPAELGDSAVYLCASSAGTSGGINNEQFFGPGTRLTVL.

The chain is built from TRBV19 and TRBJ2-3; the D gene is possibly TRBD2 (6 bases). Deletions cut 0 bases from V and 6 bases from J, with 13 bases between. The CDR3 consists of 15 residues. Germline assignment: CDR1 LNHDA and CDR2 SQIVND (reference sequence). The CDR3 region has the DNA TGTGCCAGTAGTATAGAGGGACTCTCATGGGATACGCAGTATTTT. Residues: CASSIEGLSWDTQYF.

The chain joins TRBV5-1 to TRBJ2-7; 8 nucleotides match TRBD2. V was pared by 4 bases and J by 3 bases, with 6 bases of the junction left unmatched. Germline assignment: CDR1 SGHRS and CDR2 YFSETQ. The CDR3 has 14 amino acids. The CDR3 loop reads CASSRGTRDYEQYF. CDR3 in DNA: TGCGCCAGCAGCAGGGGGACTAGGGACTACGAGCAGTACTTC. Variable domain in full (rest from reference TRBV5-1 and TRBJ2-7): KAGVTQTPRYLIKTRGQQVTLSCSPISGHRSVSWYQQTPGQGLQFLFEYFSETQRNKGNFPGRFSGRQFSNSRSEMNVSTLELGDSALYLCASSRGTRDYEQYFGPGTRLTVT.

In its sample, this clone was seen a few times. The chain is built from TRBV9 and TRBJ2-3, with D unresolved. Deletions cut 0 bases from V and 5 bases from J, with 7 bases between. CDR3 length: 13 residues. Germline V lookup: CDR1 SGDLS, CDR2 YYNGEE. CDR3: CASSVGTGDTQYF. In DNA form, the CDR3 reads TGTGCCAGCAGCGTAGGTACCGGAGATACGCAGTATTTT.

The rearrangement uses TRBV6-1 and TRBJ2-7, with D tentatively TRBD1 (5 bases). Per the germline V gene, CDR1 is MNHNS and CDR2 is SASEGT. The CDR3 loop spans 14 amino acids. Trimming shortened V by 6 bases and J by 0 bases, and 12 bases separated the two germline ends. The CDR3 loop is CASRTVPVSYEQYF. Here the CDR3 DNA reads TGTGCCAGCAGGACAGTCCCCGTCTCCTACGAGCAGTACTTC.

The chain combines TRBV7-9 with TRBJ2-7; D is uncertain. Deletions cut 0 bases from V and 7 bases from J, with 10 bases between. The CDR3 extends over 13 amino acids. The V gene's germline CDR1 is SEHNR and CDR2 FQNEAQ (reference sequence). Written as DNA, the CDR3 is TGTGCCAGCAGCTTAGCGATGGCGAGGGAGCAGTACTTC. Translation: CASSLAMAREQYF.

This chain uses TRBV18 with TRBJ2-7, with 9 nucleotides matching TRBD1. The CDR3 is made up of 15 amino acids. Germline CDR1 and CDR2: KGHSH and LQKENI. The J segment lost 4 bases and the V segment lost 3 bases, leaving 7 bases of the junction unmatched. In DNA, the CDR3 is TGTGCCAGCTCACCCCGGACAGGGGTTAGGTACGAGCAGTACTTC. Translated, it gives CASSPRTGVRYEQYF.

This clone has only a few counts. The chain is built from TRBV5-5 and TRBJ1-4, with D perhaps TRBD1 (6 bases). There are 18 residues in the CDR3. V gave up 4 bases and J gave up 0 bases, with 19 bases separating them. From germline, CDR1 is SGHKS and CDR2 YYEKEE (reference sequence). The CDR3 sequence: CASSLENTGRATNEKLFF. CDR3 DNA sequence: TGTGCCAGCAGCCTTGAGAACACAGGGCGGGCAACTAATGAAAAACTGTTTTTT.

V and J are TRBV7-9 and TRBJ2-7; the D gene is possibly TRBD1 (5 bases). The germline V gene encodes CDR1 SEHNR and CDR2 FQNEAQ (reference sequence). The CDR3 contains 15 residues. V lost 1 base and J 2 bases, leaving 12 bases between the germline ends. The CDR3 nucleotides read TGTGCCAGCAGCTTAGGGCAGGGATTTACCTACGAGCAGTACTTC. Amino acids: CASSLGQGFTYEQYF.

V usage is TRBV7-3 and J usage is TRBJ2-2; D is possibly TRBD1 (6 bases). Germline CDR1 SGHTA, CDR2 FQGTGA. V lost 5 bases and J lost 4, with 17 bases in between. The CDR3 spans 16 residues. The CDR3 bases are TGTGCCAGCAGCCGGGATGGGGGCCTGAGCACCGGGGAGCTGTTTTTT. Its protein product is CASSRDGGLSTGELFF.

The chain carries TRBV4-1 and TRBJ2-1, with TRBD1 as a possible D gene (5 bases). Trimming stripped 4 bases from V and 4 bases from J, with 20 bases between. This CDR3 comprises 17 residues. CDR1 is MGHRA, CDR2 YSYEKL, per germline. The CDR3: CASSLVVGARQYNEQFF. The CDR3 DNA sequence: TGCGCCAGCAGCCTCGTCGTAGGGGCAAGACAGTACAATGAGCAGTTCTTC.

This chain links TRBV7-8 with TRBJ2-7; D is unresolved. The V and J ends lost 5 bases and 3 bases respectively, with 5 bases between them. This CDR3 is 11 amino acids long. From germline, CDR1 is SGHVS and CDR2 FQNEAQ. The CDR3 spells CASSQRYEQYF. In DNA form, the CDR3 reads TGTGCCAGCAGCCAACGCTACGAGCAGTACTTC.

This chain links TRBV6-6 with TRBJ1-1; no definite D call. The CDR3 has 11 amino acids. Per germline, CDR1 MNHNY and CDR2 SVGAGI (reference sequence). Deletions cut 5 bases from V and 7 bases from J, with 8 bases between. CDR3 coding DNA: TGTGCCAGCAGTCCCCGGTATGAAGCTTTCTTT. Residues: CASSPRYEAFF.

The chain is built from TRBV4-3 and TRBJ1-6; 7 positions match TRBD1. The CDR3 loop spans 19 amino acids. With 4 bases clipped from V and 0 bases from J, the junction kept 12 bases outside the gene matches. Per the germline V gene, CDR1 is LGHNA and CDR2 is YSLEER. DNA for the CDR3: TGCGCCAGCAGCCGATCGAGAAGGGACAGCAGCTCCTATAATTCACCCCTCCACTTT. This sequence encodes CASSRSRRDSSSYNSPLHF.

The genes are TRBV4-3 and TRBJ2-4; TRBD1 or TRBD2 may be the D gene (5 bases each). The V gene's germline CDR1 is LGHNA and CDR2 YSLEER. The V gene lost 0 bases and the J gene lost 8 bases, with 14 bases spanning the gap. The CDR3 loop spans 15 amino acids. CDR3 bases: TGCGCCAGCAGCCAAGATGGGCAGGGAGAGGACATTCAGTACTTC. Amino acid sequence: CASSQDGQGEDIQYF.

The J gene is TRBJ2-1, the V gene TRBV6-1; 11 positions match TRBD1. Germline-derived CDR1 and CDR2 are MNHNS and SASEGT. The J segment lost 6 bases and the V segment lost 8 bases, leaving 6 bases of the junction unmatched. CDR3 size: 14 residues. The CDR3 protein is CASGRTGGGNEQFF. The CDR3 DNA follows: TGTGCCAGCGGAAGGACAGGGGGCGGCAATGAGCAGTTCTTC.

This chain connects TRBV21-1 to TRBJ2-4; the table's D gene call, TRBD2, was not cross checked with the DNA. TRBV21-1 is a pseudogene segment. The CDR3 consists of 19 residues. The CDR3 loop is CASSKTFHAGIHGPDIQYF. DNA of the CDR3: TGTGCCAGCAGCAAAACTTTCCATGCGGGGATCCACGGACCTGACATTCAGTACTTC.

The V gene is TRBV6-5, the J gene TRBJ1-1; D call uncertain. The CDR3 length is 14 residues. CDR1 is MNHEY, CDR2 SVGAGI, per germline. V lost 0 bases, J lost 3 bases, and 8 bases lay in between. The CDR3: CASSYSSRYTEAFF. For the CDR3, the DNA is TGTGCCAGCAGTTACTCCTCCAGATACACTGAAGCTTTCTTT.

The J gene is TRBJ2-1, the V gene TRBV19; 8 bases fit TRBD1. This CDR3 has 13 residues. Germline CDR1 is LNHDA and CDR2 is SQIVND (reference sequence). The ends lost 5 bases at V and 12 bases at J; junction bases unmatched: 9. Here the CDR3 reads CASSPRTGQGQFF. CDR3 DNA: TGTGCCAGTAGTCCCCGGACAGGGCAGGGGCAGTTCTTC.

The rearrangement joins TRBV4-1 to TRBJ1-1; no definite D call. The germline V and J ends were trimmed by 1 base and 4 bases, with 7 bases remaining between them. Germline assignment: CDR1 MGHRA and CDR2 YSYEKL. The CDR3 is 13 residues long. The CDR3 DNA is TGCGCCAGCAGCCAAGGAGACCTCACTGAAGCTTTCTTT. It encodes CASSQGDLTEAFF.

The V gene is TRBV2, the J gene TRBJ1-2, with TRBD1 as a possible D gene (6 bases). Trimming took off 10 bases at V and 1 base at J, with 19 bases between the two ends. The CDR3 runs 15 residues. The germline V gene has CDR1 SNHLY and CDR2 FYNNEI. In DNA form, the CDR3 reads TGTGCCACCTCTCCCTTACAGGGATTTAACTATGGCTACACCTTC. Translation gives CATSPLQGFNYGYTF.

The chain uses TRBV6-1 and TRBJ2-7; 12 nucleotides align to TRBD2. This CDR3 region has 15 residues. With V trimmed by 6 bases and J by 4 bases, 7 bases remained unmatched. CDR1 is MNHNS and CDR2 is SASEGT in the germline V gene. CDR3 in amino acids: CASRKGLAGGYEQYF. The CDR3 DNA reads TGTGCCAGCAGAAAAGGTCTAGCGGGGGGGTACGAGCAGTACTTC.

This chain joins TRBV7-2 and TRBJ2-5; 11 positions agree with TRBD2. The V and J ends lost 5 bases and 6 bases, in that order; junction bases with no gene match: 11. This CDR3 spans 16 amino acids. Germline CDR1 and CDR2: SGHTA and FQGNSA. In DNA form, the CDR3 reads TGTGCCAGCAGCCCACCCGGGACTAGCGGCAAGAAGACCCAGTACTTC. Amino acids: CASSPPGTSGKKTQYF.

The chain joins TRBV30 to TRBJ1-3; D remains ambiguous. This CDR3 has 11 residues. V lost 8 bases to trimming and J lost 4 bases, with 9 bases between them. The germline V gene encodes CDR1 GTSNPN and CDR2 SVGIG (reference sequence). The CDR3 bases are TGTGCCCGGAACAACGGAAACACCATATATTTT. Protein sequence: CARNNGNTIYF.

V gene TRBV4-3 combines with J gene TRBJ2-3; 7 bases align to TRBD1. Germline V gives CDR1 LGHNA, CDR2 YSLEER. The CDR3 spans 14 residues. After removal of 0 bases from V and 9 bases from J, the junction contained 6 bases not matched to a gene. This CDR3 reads CASSQDLRTGTQYF. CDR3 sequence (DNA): TGCGCCAGCAGCCAAGATCTTCGGACAGGCACGCAGTATTTT.

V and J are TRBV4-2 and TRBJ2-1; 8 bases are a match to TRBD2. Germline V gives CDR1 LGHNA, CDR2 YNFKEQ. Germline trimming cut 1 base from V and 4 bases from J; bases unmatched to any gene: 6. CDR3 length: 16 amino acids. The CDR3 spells CASSQVFAGGYNEQFF. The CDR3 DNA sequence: TGTGCCAGCAGCCAAGTTTTCGCGGGGGGTTACAATGAGCAGTTCTTC.

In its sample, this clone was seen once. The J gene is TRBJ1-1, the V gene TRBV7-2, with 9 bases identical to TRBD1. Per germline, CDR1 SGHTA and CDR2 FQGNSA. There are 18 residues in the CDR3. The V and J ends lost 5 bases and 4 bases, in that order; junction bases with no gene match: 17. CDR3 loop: CASSISLLGLDRGTEAFF. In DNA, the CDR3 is TGTGCCAGCAGCATTAGTTTACTCGGTCTGGACAGGGGCACTGAAGCTTTCTTT.

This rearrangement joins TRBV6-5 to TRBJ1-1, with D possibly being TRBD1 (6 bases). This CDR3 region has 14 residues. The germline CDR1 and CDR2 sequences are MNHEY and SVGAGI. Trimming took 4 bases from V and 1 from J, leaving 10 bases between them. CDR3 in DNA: TGTGCCAGCAGTTCCCTGACAGGGAACACTGAAGCTTTCTTT. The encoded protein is CASSSLTGNTEAFF.

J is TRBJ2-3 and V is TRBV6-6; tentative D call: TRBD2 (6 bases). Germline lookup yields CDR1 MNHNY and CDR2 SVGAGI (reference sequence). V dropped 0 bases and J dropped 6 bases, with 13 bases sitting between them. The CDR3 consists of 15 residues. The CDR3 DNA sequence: TGTGCCAGCAGTTACTCTAGCGGATTCGGTGATACGCAGTATTTT. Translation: CASSYSSGFGDTQYF.

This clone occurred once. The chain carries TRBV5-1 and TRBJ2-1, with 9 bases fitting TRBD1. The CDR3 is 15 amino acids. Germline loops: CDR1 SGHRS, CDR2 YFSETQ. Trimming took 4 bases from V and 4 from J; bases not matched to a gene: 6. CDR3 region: CASSRPGTGYNEQFF. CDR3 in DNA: TGCGCCAGCAGCCGACCCGGGACAGGGTACAATGAGCAGTTCTTC.

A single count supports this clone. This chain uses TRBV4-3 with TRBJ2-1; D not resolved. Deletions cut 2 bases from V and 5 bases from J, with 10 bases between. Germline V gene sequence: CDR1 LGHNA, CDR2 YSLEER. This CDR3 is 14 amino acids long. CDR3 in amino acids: CASSQRLGNNEQFF. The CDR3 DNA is TGCGCCAGCAGCCAACGCTTGGGGAACAATGAGCAGTTCTTC.

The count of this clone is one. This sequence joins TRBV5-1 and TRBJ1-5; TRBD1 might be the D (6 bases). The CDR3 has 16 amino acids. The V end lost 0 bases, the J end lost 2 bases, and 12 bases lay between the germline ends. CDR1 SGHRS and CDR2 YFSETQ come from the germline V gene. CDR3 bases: TGCGCCAGCAGCTTGGGGGACAACGACCGCAATCAGCCCCAGCATTTT. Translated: CASSLGDNDRNQPQHF.